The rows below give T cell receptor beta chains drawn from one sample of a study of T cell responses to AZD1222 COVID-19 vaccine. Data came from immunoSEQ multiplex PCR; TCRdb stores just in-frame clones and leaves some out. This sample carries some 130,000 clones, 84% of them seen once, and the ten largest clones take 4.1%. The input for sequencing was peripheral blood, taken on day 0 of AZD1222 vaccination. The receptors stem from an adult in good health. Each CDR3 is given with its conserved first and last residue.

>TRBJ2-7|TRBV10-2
CASSETSAGHSYEQYF
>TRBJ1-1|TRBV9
CASSAVGGTEAFF
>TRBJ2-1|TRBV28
CASSSPSGEGTLHEQFF
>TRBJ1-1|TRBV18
CASSPMSPGSAEAFF
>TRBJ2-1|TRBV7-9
CASSPLEGRTYNEQFF
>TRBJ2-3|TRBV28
CASSSRDTMADTQYF
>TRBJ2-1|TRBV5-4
CASRELLNEQFF
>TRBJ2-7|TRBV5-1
CASRLGGQGAPSYEQYF
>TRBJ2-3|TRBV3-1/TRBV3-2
CASSLDTTGTGESDTQYF
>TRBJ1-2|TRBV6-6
CASIPGGDSRMYGYTF
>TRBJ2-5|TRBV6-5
CASSSLQTGLQETQYF
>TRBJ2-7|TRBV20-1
CSASYRVIQQYF
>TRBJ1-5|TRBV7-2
CASSLRGLGQPQHF
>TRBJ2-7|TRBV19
CASSISGQGTYEQYF
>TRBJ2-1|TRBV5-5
CASSPDPTGRPDEQFF
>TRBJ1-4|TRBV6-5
CASKGRIATNEKLFF
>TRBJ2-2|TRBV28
CASSLVLPGALAGNTGELFF
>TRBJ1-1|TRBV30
CAWIRDRADTEAFF
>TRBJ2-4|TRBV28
CASSTGRNIQYF
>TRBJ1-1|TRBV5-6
CASSLVRGAETEAFF
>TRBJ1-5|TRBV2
CASSVQTGPNQPQHF
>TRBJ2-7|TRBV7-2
CASSLVRASSYEQYF
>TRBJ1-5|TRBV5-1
CASSPDRNQPQHF
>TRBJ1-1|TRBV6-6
CASRAQGLGTEAFF
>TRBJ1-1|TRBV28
CASSPQRRYTEAFF
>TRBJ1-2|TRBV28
CASSGGTAFYGYTF
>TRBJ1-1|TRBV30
CACTSTTGGPAFF